The following is a TCR beta chain sequence with its context. The sample is drawn from a study of blood T cell repertoires in COVID-19. Clones were read by immunoSEQ multiplex PCR, and TCRdb kept only the in-frame ones, dropping some. The data show some 32,000 clones, with about nine tenths seen just once and over 12% held by the top ten. The sequenced sample consisted of peripheral blood. This TCR derives from a man in his sixties with active COVID-19.

For the CDR3, the DNA is TGTGCCAGCAGCCCCCCGACTAGCCTCAGCACAGATACGCAGTATTTT. It is translated as CASSPPTSLSTDTQYF. The rearrangement joins TRBV7-9 to TRBJ2-3; 7 positions match TRBD2. Germline CDR1 SEHNR, CDR2 FQNEAQ (reference sequence). V lost 5 bases, J lost 0 bases, and 8 bases stayed unmatched. The CDR3 is 16 residues long.